The next 5 T cell receptor beta chains were all read from a single sample in a study of blood T cell repertoires in COVID-19. Profiling relied on immunoSEQ multiplex PCR, and the TCRdb table lists in-frame clones only, not all of them. Of 250,000 to 350,000 clones in the sample, almost 90% are singletons; the top ten hold 10% to 12%. The sample consisted of peripheral blood. Receptor source: a woman in her twenties or thirties with COVID-19, enrolled during active disease.

The rearrangement joins TRBV21-1 to TRBJ2-2; TRBD2, as called in the table, went unchecked against the DNA. TRBV21-1 is a pseudogene locus. The CDR3 sequence is 19 residues long. CDR3 nucleotide sequence: TGTGCCAGCAGCAAATATAGAGGGACTAGCGGCGAGAACACCGGGGAGCTGTTTTTT. This encodes CASSKYRGTSGENTGELFF.

The J gene is TRBJ1-4, the V gene TRBV3-1 (or the pseudogene TRBV3-2); 8 positions agree with TRBD1. V lost 0 bases to trimming and J lost 0 bases; unmatched junction nucleotides: 9. The germline gives CDR1 LGHDT, CDR2 YNNKEL (reference sequence). CDR3 length: 19 residues. CDR3 coding DNA: TGTGCCAGCAGCCAAGATTTGAGGACAGGGATTCCAACTAATGAAAAACTGTTTTTT. It encodes CASSQDLRTGIPTNEKLFF.

The chain carries TRBV11-2 and TRBJ1-1; D gene ambiguous. This CDR3 contains 12 residues. Germline V gives CDR1 SGHAT, CDR2 FQNNGV. The germline V and J ends were trimmed by 0 bases and 6 bases, with 5 bases remaining between them. The CDR3 sequence: CASSLDNPEAFF. CDR3 DNA sequence: TGTGCCAGCAGCTTAGATAATCCTGAAGCTTTCTTT.

The CDR3 bases are TGTGCCAGCAGCCATGTCACTAGCTTTCTGGCAGATACGCAGTATTTT. It encodes CASSHVTSFLADTQYF. The rearrangement uses TRBV7-9 and TRBJ2-3; weak D call: TRBD2 (6 bases). CDR1 and CDR2 from the germline V gene are SEHNR and FQNEAQ (reference sequence). This CDR3 has 16 amino acids. Deletions cut 5 bases from V and 4 bases from J, with 19 bases between.

This clone appeared once. The V gene is TRBV19, the J gene TRBJ2-5; 9 bases fit TRBD1. The CDR3 extends over 13 amino acids. Germline V gives CDR1 LNHDA, CDR2 SQIVND (reference sequence). V shed 7 bases and J 3 bases; nucleotides not matched to a gene: 3. The CDR3 region is CASTRTGEETQYF. CDR3 coding DNA: TGTGCCAGTACCCGGACAGGGGAAGAGACCCAGTACTTC. The full variable domain, with the rest looked up from reference TRBV19 and TRBJ2-5, is DGGITQSPKYLFRKEGQNVTLSCEQNLNHDAMYWYRQDPGQGLRLIYYSQIVNDFQKGDIAEGYSVSREKKESFPLTVTSAQKNPTAFYLCASTRTGEETQYFGPGTRLLVL.